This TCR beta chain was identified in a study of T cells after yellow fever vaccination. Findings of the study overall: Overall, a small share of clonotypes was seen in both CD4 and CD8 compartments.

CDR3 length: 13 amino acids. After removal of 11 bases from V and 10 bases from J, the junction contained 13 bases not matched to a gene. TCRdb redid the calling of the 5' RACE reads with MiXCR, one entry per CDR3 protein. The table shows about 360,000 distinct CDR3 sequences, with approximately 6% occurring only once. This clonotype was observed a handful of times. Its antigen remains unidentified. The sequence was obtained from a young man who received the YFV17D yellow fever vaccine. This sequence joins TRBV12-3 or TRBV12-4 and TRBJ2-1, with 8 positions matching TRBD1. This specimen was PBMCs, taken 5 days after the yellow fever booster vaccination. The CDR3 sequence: CAVPGQVVGEQFF. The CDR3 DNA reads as TGTGCCGTCCCGGGACAGGTAGTTGGGGAGCAGTTCTTC.